Below are 31 T cell receptor beta chains sequenced from a single sample in a study of blood T cell repertoires in COVID-19. This table comes from immunoSEQ multiplex PCR, and its TCRdb copy is limited to in-frame clones, with some not included. The sample records about 15,000 clones, 85% to 95% being singletons. The sample consisted of peripheral blood. All receptors derive from a human donor with active COVID-19. The donor label of this sample is uncertain.

CDR3 coding DNA: TGTGCCAGCAGCTTATTGGGCGGGAGCCTTACAGATACGCAGTATTTT. Translated: CASSLLGGSLTDTQYF. The chain has TRBV7-8 and TRBJ2-3, with 7 bases aligning to TRBD2. This CDR3 spans 16 amino acids. The trim removed 2 bases at V and 3 bases at J, leaving 8 bases unmatched. CDR1 is SGHVS and CDR2 is FQNEAQ in the germline V gene.

The CDR3 DNA sequence: TGTGCCAGCAGATGGACAGGCGATAAGCGGGGCAATCAGCCCCAGCATTTT. It is translated as CASRWTGDKRGNQPQHF. The gene calls are TRBV28 and TRBJ1-5; 7 bases are a match to TRBD1. With V trimmed by 6 bases and J by 2 bases, 13 bases remained unmatched. Germline V lookup: CDR1 MDHEN, CDR2 SYDVKM. CDR3 length equals 17 residues.

The gene calls are TRBV7-2 and TRBJ2-1; TRBD2 matches at 11 bases. J lost 4 bases, V lost 1 base, and 6 bases had no gene match. This CDR3 comprises 17 residues. CDR1 is SGHTA and CDR2 is FQGNSA in the germline V gene. The CDR3 nucleotides are TGTGCCAGCAGCTTAGTTGGCCTAGCGGGGGGTTACAATGAGCAGTTCTTC. Its protein product is CASSLVGLAGGYNEQFF.

The chain has TRBV24-1 and TRBJ2-1; 8 bases align to TRBD1. V lost 6 bases and J lost 1; bases outside the gene matches: 4. This CDR3 is 15 amino acids long. Germline assignment: CDR1 KGHDR and CDR2 SFDVKD. The CDR3 bases are TGTGCCACCAGTCCGGGACAGGCGTCCTACAATGAGCAGTTCTTC. Translated: CATSPGQASYNEQFF.

The gene calls are TRBV7-2 and TRBJ2-2; 7 nucleotides match TRBD1. CDR1 is SGHTA and CDR2 is FQGNSA in the germline V gene. The CDR3 covers 15 residues. The trim removed 4 bases at V and 6 bases at J, leaving 8 bases unmatched. CDR3 in amino acids: CASSSRQGRSGELFF. CDR3 coding DNA: TGTGCCAGCAGCTCAAGACAGGGAAGGTCCGGGGAGCTGTTTTTT. Full variable domain (outside the CDR3, taken from reference TRBV7-2 and TRBJ2-2): GAGVSQSPSNKVTEKGKDVELRCDPISGHTALYWYRQSLGQGLEFLIYFQGNSAPDKSGLPSDRFSAERTGGSVSTLTIQRTQQEDSAVYLCASSSRQGRSGELFFGEGSRLTVL.

V gene TRBV11-3 combines with J gene TRBJ2-1, with 9 bases identical to TRBD1. The V gene end was trimmed by 3 bases and the J gene end by 6 bases; junction bases not matched to a gene: 6. CDR1 is SGHNT and CDR2 is YENEEA in the germline V gene. CDR3 length equals 15 residues. Written as DNA, the CDR3 is TGTGCCAGCAGCTTTGCGACAGGGGGGAGCAATGAGCAGTTCTTC. Its protein product is CASSFATGGSNEQFF. Supplemented by reference TRBV11-3 and TRBJ2-1, the full variable domain reads EAGVVQSPRYKIIEKKQPVAFWCNPISGHNTLYWYLQNLGQGPELLIRYENEEAVDDSQLPKDRFSAERLKGVDSTLKIQPAELGDSAVYLCASSFATGGSNEQFFGPGTRLTVL.

The chain combines TRBV3-1 (or the pseudogene TRBV3-2) with TRBJ2-2, with TRBD2 matching 11 bases. CDR1 LGHDT and CDR2 YNNKEL come from the germline V gene (reference sequence). V lost 8 bases, J lost 4 bases, and 3 bases stayed unmatched. The CDR3 sequence is 14 residues long. DNA for the CDR3: TGTGCCAGCCGACTAGCGGGAAGCACCGGGGAGCTGTTTTTT. Amino acids: CASRLAGSTGELFF.

The V call is TRBV7-8, the J call TRBJ1-6; TRBD1 agrees at 7 bases. V shed 2 bases, J shed 0 bases, and the junction held 10 bases outside the gene matches. The CDR3 totals 19 residues. Germline loops: CDR1 SGHVS, CDR2 FQNEAQ. CDR3 DNA: TGTGCCAGCAGCTTAACGGACAGGTTTAAAAGCTCCTATAATTCACCCCTCCACTTT. This encodes CASSLTDRFKSSYNSPLHF.

The rearrangement uses TRBV20-1 and TRBJ2-7; tentative D call: TRBD2 (6 bases). The V gene lost 3 bases and the J gene lost 2 bases, with 20 bases spanning the gap. Germline loops: CDR1 DFQATT, CDR2 SNEGSKA (reference sequence). CDR3 length equals 16 residues. The CDR3 region has the DNA TGCAGTGCTAGTCGGGAGAGAGTGGGAGGACCCTACGAGCAGTACTTC. The encoded protein is CSASRERVGGPYEQYF.

The chain employs TRBV6-5 and TRBJ2-5, with D uncertain. The V gene's germline CDR1 is MNHEY and CDR2 SVGAGI. V was shortened by 6 bases and J by 4 bases, with 15 bases between the two germline ends. The CDR3 is 14 amino acids. The CDR3 DNA sequence: TGTGCCAGCAGCCGAGGCGTGGGTTCAGAGACCCAGTACTTC. Translating gives CASSRGVGSETQYF.

The chain recombines TRBV11-2 with TRBJ2-4; a possible D gene is TRBD2 (6 bases). The germline CDR1 and CDR2 sequences are SGHAT and FQNNGV. Trimming removed 5 bases from V and 1 base from J, with 15 bases in between. This CDR3 comprises 16 residues. CDR3 sequence reads: CASSLPGGAAKNIQYF. CDR3 bases: TGTGCCAGCAGCCTTCCCGGAGGGGCGGCCAAAAACATTCAGTACTTC. Drawing the rest from reference TRBV11-2 and TRBJ2-4, the complete variable domain is EAGVAQSPRYKIIEKRQSVAFWCNPISGHATLYWYQQILGQGPKLLIQFQNNGVVDDSQLPKDRFSAERLKGVDSTLKIQPAKLEDSAVYLCASSLPGGAAKNIQYFGAGTRLSVL.

This chain links TRBV5-1 with TRBJ1-1, with D unresolved. The CDR3 consists of 14 residues. Trimming left V 3 bases short and J 4 bases short, with 13 bases between. Germline CDR1 SGHRS, CDR2 YFSETQ. DNA of the CDR3: TGCGCCAGCAGCTCAGAGGGTGGGATCACTGAAGCTTTCTTT. This sequence encodes CASSSEGGITEAFF. Full variable domain (remainder filled in from reference TRBV5-1 and TRBJ1-1): KAGVTQTPRYLIKTRGQQVTLSCSPISGHRSVSWYQQTPGQGLQFLFEYFSETQRNKGNFPGRFSGRQFSNSRSEMNVSTLELGDSALYLCASSSEGGITEAFFGQGTRLTVV.

The V call is TRBV9, the J call TRBJ2-6; D is uncertain. This CDR3 spans 14 amino acids. Germline CDR1 SGDLS, CDR2 YYNGEE. The germline V and J ends were trimmed by 3 bases and 4 bases, with 8 bases remaining between them. The CDR3 region is CASSAQVGANVLTF. CDR3 nucleotide sequence: TGTGCCAGCAGCGCCCAGGTAGGGGCCAACGTCCTGACTTTC.

The genes are TRBV28 and TRBJ2-7, with D perhaps matching TRBD1 (6 bases). The germline V gene encodes CDR1 MDHEN and CDR2 SYDVKM. Trimming removed 10 bases at V and 2 bases at J, with 27 bases between. The CDR3 runs to 17 residues. The CDR3 nucleotides are TGTGCCACCGAATCCCAAACGACAGGCTCCAGCACCTACGAGCAGTACTTC. This encodes CATESQTTGSSTYEQYF.

The rearrangement uses TRBV27 and TRBJ1-1; tentatively, D is TRBD1 (5 bases). Germline V gene data show CDR1 as MNHEY and CDR2 as SMNVEV (reference sequence). CDR3 length: 15 amino acids. Trimming left V 3 bases short and J 3 bases short, with 14 bases between. The CDR3 DNA reads TGTGCCAGCAGTTTTCGAACCAGGGTTCACACTGAAGCTTTCTTT. This gives the protein CASSFRTRVHTEAFF.

This chain joins TRBV7-8 and TRBJ2-7; D is uncertain. The CDR3 runs to 13 residues. V lost 2 bases, J lost 5 bases, and 10 bases lay in between. CDR1 SGHVS and CDR2 FQNEAQ come from the germline V gene. Here the CDR3 reads CASSLRVLDEQYF. The CDR3 DNA reads TGTGCCAGCAGCTTAAGAGTGCTCGACGAGCAGTACTTC.

V gene TRBV7-2 combines with J gene TRBJ2-3; the D gene is possibly TRBD1 (5 bases). V lost 5 bases to trimming and J lost 2 bases, with 14 bases between them. Germline V CDR1 and CDR2: SGHTA, FQGNSA. The CDR3 covers 15 residues. CDR3 sequence: CASSRRQQPTDTQYF. CDR3 nucleotides: TGTGCCAGCAGCCGCCGACAGCAACCCACAGATACGCAGTATTTT.

The chain couples TRBV5-1 to TRBJ1-1; D perhaps matches TRBD1 (5 bases). The CDR3 runs to 14 residues. V lost 2 bases to trimming and J lost 5 bases, with 13 bases between them. CDR1 and CDR2 from the germline V gene are SGHRS and YFSETQ. CDR3 residues: CASSLSGGWTEAFF. CDR3 in DNA: TGCGCCAGCAGCTTATCTGGGGGGTGGACTGAAGCTTTCTTT.

The V call is TRBV19, the J call TRBJ1-5; 8 bases agree with TRBD1. The germline V gene has CDR1 LNHDA and CDR2 SQIVND (reference sequence). The junction had 13 bases not matched to a gene; V was cut back by 5 bases and J by 7 bases. The CDR3 has 16 amino acids. CDR3 loop: CASSLGRTGRGQPQHF. The DNA of the CDR3 is TGTGCCAGTAGTTTAGGCCGGACAGGGAGGGGACAGCCCCAGCATTTT.

The J gene is TRBJ1-2, the V gene TRBV11-2, with TRBD1 identical over 7 bases. CDR1 is SGHAT and CDR2 is FQNNGV in the germline V gene. This CDR3 has 13 residues. J gave up 6 bases and V 5 bases, and 6 bases lay outside the gene matches. Here the CDR3 DNA reads TGTGCCAGCAGCCCACAGGGGAGGAATGGCTACACCTTC. Its translation is CASSPQGRNGYTF.

The chain links TRBV7-9 to TRBJ2-7, with D possibly being TRBD2 (6 bases). Trimming removed 5 bases at V and 2 bases at J, with 16 bases between. Germline V gene sequence: CDR1 SEHNR, CDR2 FQNEAQ (reference sequence). The CDR3 runs to 15 residues. The CDR3 here is CASSARSGPTYEQYF. The CDR3 DNA is TGTGCCAGCAGCGCTCGAAGCGGGCCCACCTACGAGCAGTACTTC.

The chain combines TRBV9 with TRBJ2-2; 7 nucleotides agree with TRBD1. Germline CDR1 and CDR2: SGDLS and YYNGEE. The CDR3 totals 15 residues. With 0 bases clipped from V and 7 bases from J, the junction kept 6 bases outside the gene matches. The CDR3 DNA reads as TGTGCCAGCAGCGTAGGAGGGGGCCGTAACGGGGAGCTGTTTTTT. It translates to CASSVGGGRNGELFF.

The chain links TRBV5-4 to TRBJ2-7; TRBD1 aligns across 12 bases. There are 15 residues in the CDR3. CDR1 is SGHNT, CDR2 YYREEE, per germline (reference sequence). V trimming: 4 bases; J trimming: 6 bases; junction bases outside the gene matches: 8. The CDR3 sequence: CASSLAGTGGSEQYF. The CDR3 DNA reads TGTGCCAGCAGCCTCGCGGGGACAGGGGGCAGCGAGCAGTACTTC.

The chain couples TRBV28 to TRBJ1-6, with unresolved D. The germline CDR1 and CDR2 sequences are MDHEN and SYDVKM. The CDR3 extends over 13 amino acids. V was shortened by 6 bases and J by 13 bases, with 16 bases between the two germline ends. The chain's CDR3 is CASRGQTKPPLHF. In nucleotides, the CDR3 is TGTGCCAGCAGGGGCCAGACGAAGCCTCCCCTCCACTTT.

The chain has TRBV10-3 and TRBJ1-5; D is undetermined. Germline CDR1 ENHRY, CDR2 SYGVKD. The V end was cut by 2 bases, the J end by 2 bases, with 7 bases between. The CDR3 runs 14 residues. The CDR3: CAISERQGNQPQHF. Written as DNA, the CDR3 is TGTGCCATCAGTGAGCGGCAGGGCAATCAGCCCCAGCATTTT.

The chain employs TRBV7-2 and TRBJ2-1; TRBD2 aligns across 9 bases. Looked up from germline, CDR1 is SGHTA and CDR2 is FQGNSA. CDR3 length equals 16 residues. With 0 bases clipped from V and 4 bases from J, the junction kept 4 bases outside the gene matches. DNA for the CDR3: TGTGCCAGCAGCTTAGCGGCTAGCGGGGCGTACAATGAGCAGTTCTTC. As protein: CASSLAASGAYNEQFF.

The chain employs TRBV5-1 and TRBJ2-5, with 9 bases aligning to TRBD2. This CDR3 spans 14 amino acids. V lost 5 bases, J lost 4 bases, and 6 bases stayed unmatched. Germline V gives CDR1 SGHRS, CDR2 YFSETQ. CDR3 residues: CASSGGGAGETQYF. The CDR3 region has the DNA TGCGCCAGCAGTGGCGGGGGGGCTGGAGAGACCCAGTACTTC.

The chain couples TRBV5-4 to TRBJ2-3; TRBD2 aligns across 8 bases. The CDR3 spans 19 residues. The trim removed 0 bases at V and 1 base at J, leaving 13 bases unmatched. CDR1 is SGHNT, CDR2 YYREEE, per germline (reference sequence). CDR3 coding DNA: TGTGCCAGCAGCTTGGCGGGGATGCGAAGCGGGAGAGGCACAGATACGCAGTATTTT. Translated: CASSLAGMRSGRGTDTQYF.

The chain uses TRBV5-1 and TRBJ2-7; tentative D call: TRBD1 (6 bases). CDR1 and CDR2 from the germline V gene are SGHRS and YFSETQ. The CDR3 covers 14 residues. V was clipped by 2 bases and J by 4 bases, with 13 bases between them. CDR3 residues: CASSFTGPGYEQYF. CDR3 sequence (DNA): TGCGCCAGCAGCTTTACAGGGCCCGGGTACGAGCAGTACTTC.

The CDR3, as DNA: TGCGCCAGCAGTCCTAGCACAGATACGCAGTATTTT. Translated: CASSPSTDTQYF. The chain carries TRBV10-1 and TRBJ2-3; the D is unclear. This CDR3 spans 12 amino acids. Germline V gives CDR1 WNHNN, CDR2 SYGVQD (reference sequence). V lost 5 bases, J lost 0 bases, and 3 bases lay in between.

The V gene is TRBV20-1, the J gene TRBJ2-5; D remains ambiguous. Germline assignment: CDR1 DFQATT and CDR2 SNEGSKA (reference sequence). CDR3 length: 11 amino acids. V shed 4 bases and J shed 1 base, with 4 bases lying between them. CDR3 DNA sequence: TGCAGTGCTACGGTCCAAGAGACCCAGTACTTC. It codes for CSATVQETQYF.